Presented here are 21 T cell receptor beta chains from one specimen sequenced in a study of graft-versus-host responses after intestinal transplantation. Antigens of these TCRs are unknown. Assay: immunoSEQ multiplex PCR; the TCRdb copy retains only in-frame clones and omits some. The table shows around 110,000 clones, with 93% occurring only once. Sample: unstimulated CD8+ T cells sorted from spleen or lymph node cells, taken before transplant. The receptor source for this set is a human donor who was the organ donor for an intestinal transplant.

The rearrangement links TRBV27 to TRBJ1-4; TRBD1 matches at 9 bases. Germline CDR1 is MNHEY and CDR2 is SMNVEV (reference sequence). V was pared by 6 bases and J by 8 bases, with 7 bases of the junction left unmatched. This CDR3 has 14 amino acids. The CDR3 sequence is CASRSQGAEEKLFF. DNA of the CDR3: TGTGCCAGCAGATCACAGGGGGCTGAAGAAAAACTGTTTTTT.

The chain has TRBV9 and TRBJ2-3, with TRBD2 identical over 7 bases. In germline, CDR1 is SGDLS, CDR2 YYNGEE. The junction had 10 bases not matched to a gene; V was cut back by 4 bases and J by 2 bases. The CDR3 has 16 residues. The CDR3 bases are TGTGCCAGCAGCCCCGGTTCGGGGGGACCCACAGATACGCAGTATTTT. As protein: CASSPGSGGPTDTQYF.

The chain combines TRBV27 with TRBJ2-7; D may match TRBD1 or TRBD2 (6 bases each). Per germline, CDR1 MNHEY and CDR2 SMNVEV (reference sequence). Trimming shortened V by 4 bases and J by 4 bases, and 11 bases separated the two germline ends. This CDR3 has 13 amino acids. CDR3 bases: TGTGCCAGCAGTTCAGGGGCGGGATACGAGCAGTACTTC. The encoded protein is CASSSGAGYEQYF.

The chain combines TRBV9 with TRBJ1-2; possibly TRBD1 for D (6 bases). Germline V CDR1 and CDR2: SGDLS, YYNGEE. Trimming pared 0 bases from V and 7 bases from J, leaving 19 bases between. The CDR3 consists of 16 residues. Here the CDR3 reads CASSVVGVGGGGGYTF. The CDR3 DNA reads as TGTGCCAGCAGCGTAGTAGGCGTTGGGGGGGGCGGTGGCTACACCTTC.

This chain uses TRBV14 with TRBJ2-1, with TRBD2 as a possible D gene (6 bases). From germline, CDR1 is SGHDN and CDR2 FVKESK. Trimming cost V 0 bases and J 0 bases, with 6 bases left between them. CDR3 length: 15 residues. CDR3 DNA: TGTGCCAGCAGCCAAGACGGGAGCTCCTACAATGAGCAGTTCTTC. Its protein is CASSQDGSSYNEQFF. Based on the CDR3 plus reference TRBV14 and TRBJ2-1, the full variable domain is EAGVTQFPSHSVIEKGQTVTLRCDPISGHDNLYWYRRVMGKEIKFLLHFVKESKQDESGMPNNRFLAERTGGTYSTLKVQPAELEDSGVYFCASSQDGSSYNEQFFGPGTRLTVL.

The gene calls are TRBV5-6 and TRBJ2-7; D is unresolved. The CDR3 spans 13 residues. Germline V gene sequence: CDR1 SGHDT, CDR2 YYEEEE. The V end lost 3 bases, the J end lost 3 bases, and 10 bases lay between the germline ends. CDR3 coding DNA: TGTGCCAGCAGCTCCCCGGAGTTCTACGAGCAGTACTTC. This codes for CASSSPEFYEQYF.

This chain uses TRBV11-2 with TRBJ2-7; the D call may be TRBD1 or TRBD2 (6 bases each). This CDR3 is 14 amino acids long. The V gene's germline CDR1 is SGHAT and CDR2 FQNNGV. V was clipped by 5 bases and J by 2 bases, with 13 bases between them. CDR3 residues: CASSLMGGTYEQYF. The CDR3, as DNA: TGTGCCAGCAGCCTCATGGGGGGCACCTACGAGCAGTACTTC.

CDR3 DNA sequence: TGCAGCGTCTCGGAGGGATTTGGTGGCTACACCTTC. Amino acids: CSVSEGFGGYTF. The gene calls are TRBV29-1 and TRBJ1-2, with unresolved D. CDR1 SQVTM and CDR2 ANQGSEA come from the germline V gene. The CDR3 has 12 amino acids. The V end was cut by 6 bases, the J end by 7 bases, with 15 bases between.

The gene calls are TRBV6-5 and TRBJ2-7; D is undetermined. The V end was cut by 0 bases, the J end by 6 bases, with 15 bases between. There are 15 residues in the CDR3. The germline gives CDR1 MNHEY, CDR2 SVGAGI. Written as DNA, the CDR3 is TGTGCCAGCAGTTACTCCGACGACCTCCTAGGCGAGCAGTACTTC. Encoded protein: CASSYSDDLLGEQYF.

This chain uses TRBV2 with TRBJ2-1, with D unclear. The CDR3 consists of 13 residues. V lost 2 bases and J 5 bases, leaving 7 bases between the germline ends. Germline V gene lookup returns CDR1 SNHLY and CDR2 FYNNEI. The CDR3, as DNA: TGTGCCAGCAGTGAAATTCCGAACAATGAGCAGTTCTTC. Translating it yields CASSEIPNNEQFF.

The rearrangement links TRBV30 to TRBJ1-2; possibly TRBD1 for D (6 bases). The CDR3 length is 15 residues. CDR1 and CDR2 from the germline V gene are GTSNPN and SVGIG (reference sequence). Trimming pared 0 bases from V and 5 bases from J, leaving 16 bases between. CDR3 sequence (DNA): TGTGCCTGGAGTGTACAGGGACAAAAGCCTTATGGCTACACCTTC. Protein product: CAWSVQGQKPYGYTF.

The chain combines TRBV9 with TRBJ2-7; 9 nucleotides match TRBD2. V lost 3 bases, J lost 5 bases, and 9 bases stayed unmatched. The CDR3 contains 15 residues. The V gene's germline CDR1 is SGDLS and CDR2 YYNGEE. The CDR3 region is CASSASGTSFHEQYF. The CDR3 DNA reads as TGTGCCAGCAGCGCCTCCGGGACTAGCTTCCACGAGCAGTACTTC. Complete variable domain (other parts from reference TRBV9 and TRBJ2-7): DSGVTQTPKHLITATGQRVTLRCSPRSGDLSVYWYQQSLDQGLQFLIQYYNGEERAKGNILERFSAQQFPDLHSELNLSSLELGDSALYFCASSASGTSFHEQYFGPGTRLTVT.

The chain employs TRBV9 and TRBJ2-7; 8 nucleotides agree with TRBD1. The CDR3 loop spans 15 amino acids. V was clipped by 0 bases and J by 3 bases; unmatched bases: 5. Germline-derived CDR1 and CDR2 are SGDLS and YYNGEE. The chain's CDR3 is CASSVGQGAGYEQYF. The CDR3, as DNA: TGTGCCAGCAGCGTAGGCCAGGGGGCGGGCTACGAGCAGTACTTC.

The chain is built from TRBV9 and TRBJ2-7; maybe TRBD2 (6 bases). The CDR3 sequence is 14 residues long. The germline V and J ends were trimmed by 4 bases and 0 bases, with 11 bases remaining between them. The germline V gene has CDR1 SGDLS and CDR2 YYNGEE. The CDR3 reads CASSPAGRSYEQYF. CDR3 in DNA: TGTGCCAGCAGCCCAGCGGGCCGCTCCTACGAGCAGTACTTC.

The V gene is TRBV2, the J gene TRBJ2-2, with 7 bases fitting TRBD2. V shed 9 bases and J 0 bases; nucleotides not matched to a gene: 4. Germline CDR1 is SNHLY and CDR2 is FYNNEI. The CDR3 has 14 residues. The CDR3 here is CARERGPNTGELFF. CDR3 in DNA: TGTGCCAGAGAGCGGGGTCCGAACACCGGGGAGCTGTTTTTT.

This chain links TRBV6-1 with TRBJ2-3; a weak D match, TRBD2 (5 bases). Germline values: CDR1 MNHNS, CDR2 SASEGT. The CDR3 loop spans 9 amino acids. The germline V and J ends were trimmed by 8 bases and 9 bases, with 6 bases remaining between them. The CDR3 loop is CASGGTQYF. The CDR3 nucleotides read TGTGCCAGCGGAGGCACGCAGTATTTT.

The chain carries TRBV5-1 and TRBJ1-1, with D maybe TRBD1 (5 bases). CDR3 length equals 13 residues. Per the germline V gene, CDR1 is SGHRS and CDR2 is YFSETQ. The V and J ends lost 0 bases and 11 bases respectively, with 14 bases between them. DNA for the CDR3: TGCGCCAGCAGCTTGGGGGACGGAGAATATGCTTTCTTT. Encoded protein: CASSLGDGEYAFF.

The chain has TRBV19 and TRBJ2-5; TRBD1 matches at 9 bases. This CDR3 region has 13 residues. With V trimmed by 11 bases and J by 1 base, 5 bases remained unmatched. The germline gives CDR1 LNHDA, CDR2 SQIVND (reference sequence). This CDR3 reads CAGPGQGQETQYF. The CDR3 DNA reads TGTGCCGGTCCGGGACAGGGCCAAGAGACCCAGTACTTC.

This clone was counted a few times. This sequence joins TRBV10-1 and TRBJ2-3, with D tentatively TRBD1 or TRBD2 (5 bases each). The CDR3 consists of 15 residues. V was trimmed by 0 bases and J by 4 bases, leaving 11 bases between them. Germline V gives CDR1 WNHNN, CDR2 SYGVQD (reference sequence). DNA for the CDR3: TGCGCCAGCAGTGAGTCGGCTAGCAGGGCAGATACGCAGTATTTT. Amino acids: CASSESASRADTQYF.

The chain links TRBV10-3 to TRBJ1-2; D might be TRBD1 (6 bases). V gave up 0 bases and J gave up 5 bases, with 16 bases separating them. This CDR3 has 16 residues. Germline CDR1 and CDR2: ENHRY and SYGVKD. The CDR3 coding sequence is TGTGCCATCAGTGAGTCTCCCATAGGGGGTATATATGGCTACACCTTC. Translating gives CAISESPIGGIYGYTF.

About this clone itself: This sample also contains other DNA sequences that code for the same CDR3. The rearrangement uses TRBV10-1 and TRBJ1-5; 9 nucleotides align to TRBD1. Germline CDR1 and CDR2: WNHNN and SYGVQD (reference sequence). The V segment lost 6 bases and the J segment 0 bases; nucleotides outside the gene matches: 12. The CDR3 has 18 residues. The DNA for the CDR3 is TGCGCCAGCAGGAAAAGATCCGGGACAGGGCTTAGCAATCAGCCCCAGCATTTT. Its protein product is CASRKRSGTGLSNQPQHF.